This T cell receptor (beta chain) was recorded in a study of cytomegalovirus exposure and HLA in healthy donors. A multiplex PCR was run with 60 Vbeta primers and 13 Jbeta primers. The repertoire was sequenced with immunoSEQ multiplex PCR; TCRdb's copy has only in-frame clones and lacks some. The repertoire holds around 210,000 clones, roughly 73% seen once, with roughly 0.45% in the top ten. In the case of this clone: As yet, its antigen is unknown.

Study-wide results and limits: Follow-up analysis seemed to connect common viral pathogens with several of the most significant clusters identified. In most subjects, TCR beta sequences reportedly gave accurate predictions of HLA-A and HLA-B alleles.

Trimming stripped 0 bases from V and 4 bases from J, with 12 bases between. The length of the CDR3 is 15 residues. Germline CDR1 is SGHDT and CDR2 is YYEEEE. The chain employs TRBV5-6 and TRBJ2-3; D is possibly TRBD1 (5 bases). This sequence was found in a boy between 10 and 17 years old in good health and CMV-seronegative. Material: PBMCs. CDR3 DNA: TGTGCCAGCAGCTTGGGCCAGGGCCGAGCAGATACGCAGTATTTT. This gives the protein CASSLGQGRADTQYF.